The rows below give T cell receptor beta chains drawn from one sample of a study of blood T cell repertoires in COVID-19. The assay was immunoSEQ multiplex PCR, and TCRdb's table has in-frame clones only and misses some. The sample lists 99,000 or so clones; about 85% were seen once. Sequences were obtained from peripheral blood. The receptors come from a man aged 45-65 years with acute or convalescent COVID-19. The conserved cysteine and the conserved F or W are not part of the CDR3 here. Each record gives: J gene, V gene, CDR3 protein.

>TRBJ1-5|TRBV27
ASSLAGYQPQH
>TRBJ1-6|TRBV27
ASRPGTGSSYNSPLH
>TRBJ1-1|TRBV20-1
SASGGVTEAF
>TRBJ2-3|TRBV7-3
ASSMGQPSSNTQY
>TRBJ2-2|TRBV5-1
ASSGKQLQNTGELF
>TRBJ1-5|TRBV2
ASAGILNQPQH
>TRBJ2-1|TRBV29-1
SVDLAGVREQF
>TRBJ2-7|TRBV27
ASSSGQGSYEQY
>TRBJ2-1|TRBV7-3
ASSFGGSSSYNEQF
>TRBJ2-2|TRBV30
AWSVGRAGTGELF
>TRBJ2-1|TRBV25-1
ASSARNEQF
>TRBJ2-5|TRBV3-1/TRBV3-2
ASSQGWSSSYQETQY
>TRBJ2-5|TRBV19
ASSIMTSGFQETQY
>TRBJ1-5|TRBV30
AWSVDRGYSNQPQH
>TRBJ1-2|TRBV4-1
ASSQIGQGLDYT
>TRBJ2-1|TRBV5-6
ASSLVGLITYNEQF
>TRBJ2-7|TRBV5-6
ASSLIAGGGAEQY
>TRBJ1-2|TRBV6-2/TRBV6-3
ASTPVTGTGLYGYT
>TRBJ2-2|TRBV5-6
ASSFSYTRELF
>TRBJ2-5|TRBV11-3
ASSLQGQETQY
>.|TRBV15
ATSRGTGNSYEQY
>TRBJ1-1|TRBV5-8
ASSLIQTEAF
>TRBJ2-2|TRBV30
AGTGGSGELF
>TRBJ2-3|TRBV18
ASSPPNLVDTQY
>TRBJ1-2|TRBV6-5
ASHAGRMTNYGYT
>TRBJ2-7|TRBV5-4
ASRYRDRDYEQY
>TRBJ2-5|TRBV6-5
AYRTGSQETQY
>TRBJ2-5|TRBV5-6
ASSERLAGVRGETQY
>TRBJ1-1|TRBV28
ASSTLAAGLYTEAF
>TRBJ2-3|TRBV19
ASSMGSDTQY
>TRBJ2-4|TRBV28
ASSLIDRGNIQY
>TRBJ2-3|TRBV3-1/TRBV3-2
ASSRHLAGGTDTQY
>TRBJ1-2|TRBV7-2
ASSFPGGYGYT
>TRBJ1-2|TRBV3-1/TRBV3-2
ASSHADRGGYGYT
>TRBJ2-5|TRBV5-4
ASSIGQDSMETQY
>TRBJ1-1|TRBV29-1
SVEDLRTGVAF
>TRBJ2-1|TRBV7-9
ASSSLPRGFNEQF
>TRBJ2-7|TRBV5-3
ARSPQGGTSETYEQY
>TRBJ2-1|TRBV4-2
ASSQEGRSSYNEQF
>TRBJ2-1|TRBV12-5
ASGPGLGSGHYNEQF
>TRBJ2-2|TRBV4-1
ARGQGVYAGELF
>TRBJ2-1|TRBV30
AWNRGGEQF
>TRBJ2-7|TRBV5-4
ASSSSGSYEQY
>TRBJ2-7|TRBV2
ASSVGAGVGEQY
>TRBJ2-1|TRBV7-3
ASSLTTSSYNEQF
>TRBJ2-7|TRBV5-1
ASSFRLADYEQY
>TRBJ1-5|TRBV10-3
AISEAATGVGNQPQH
>TRBJ1-2|TRBV3-1/TRBV3-2
ASSRDSQGGYT
>TRBJ1-6|TRBV11-3
ASSLRQSSYNSPLH
>TRBJ2-7|TRBV5-1
ASSAGQGSSYEQY
>TRBJ2-7|TRBV28
ASRTSGSAEQY
>TRBJ2-1|TRBV27
ASSQPGGPVHEQF
>TRBJ2-5|TRBV6-1
ASSELGAGETQY
>TRBJ1-2|TRBV11-2
ASSPPGTEYYGYT
>TRBJ2-1|TRBV6-5
ASRSARPYNEQF